Listed here are 23 T cell receptor beta chains from one sample, sequenced in a study of cytotoxic CD8 clonotypes in ibrutinib-treated CLL (dated by TCRdb to the early 2020s). The library was generated by the immunoSEQ multiplex PCR assay. The table comes from immuneACCESS by way of TCRdb, which keeps in-frame sequences with V and J called. Part of the clones is missing from these tables; in studies checked, under half for an unresolved V gene and the rest for unknown reasons. The sample data list about 330,000 clones, and over 60% of these were observed just once. The top ten hold about 5.9% of the sample. The specimen was PBMCs, collected after 36 months of ibrutinib treatment. These receptors were collected from a human donor with chronic lymphocytic leukemia.

V gene TRBV6-1 combines with J gene TRBJ1-5; no clear D gene. This CDR3 has 13 residues. Germline values: CDR1 MNHNS, CDR2 SASEGT. Trimming took 7 bases from V and 7 from J, leaving 14 bases between them. This CDR3 is CASKGRAGQPQHF. The CDR3 DNA sequence: TGTGCCAGCAAAGGGCGGGCCGGGCAGCCCCAGCATTTT.

In its sample, this clone was seen a few times. J is TRBJ2-1 and V is TRBV28; 11 nucleotides agree with TRBD1. The germline gives CDR1 MDHEN, CDR2 SYDVKM. Losses at the gene ends were 5 bases for V and 5 bases for J; bases not matched to a gene: 5. The CDR3 runs 15 residues. The CDR3: CASSPLGQGDNEQFF. In DNA, the CDR3 is TGTGCCAGCAGTCCCCTGGGACAGGGGGACAATGAGCAGTTCTTC.

The J gene is TRBJ2-7, the V gene TRBV9; TRBD2 aligns across 7 bases. Trimming at V came to 0 bases and at J to 3 bases, leaving 12 bases not matched to a gene. The CDR3 is 17 residues long. Germline loops: CDR1 SGDLS, CDR2 YYNGEE. The CDR3 coding sequence is TGTGCCAGCAGCGTAGTATCTTGGTGGGACTACGGCTACGAGCAGTACTTC. This gives the protein CASSVVSWWDYGYEQYF.

This sequence joins TRBV5-1 and TRBJ1-1; 8 nucleotides agree with TRBD1. V lost 7 bases to trimming and J lost 6 bases; unmatched junction nucleotides: 5. This CDR3 region has 12 residues. Germline lookup yields CDR1 SGHRS and CDR2 YFSETQ. The CDR3 spells CASGTGPPEAFF. CDR3 in DNA: TGCGCCAGCGGGACAGGTCCCCCTGAAGCTTTCTTT.

A single count supports this clone. This sequence joins TRBV7-9 and TRBJ2-7; 9 nucleotides agree with TRBD1. This CDR3 contains 15 residues. The germline CDR1 and CDR2 sequences are SEHNR and FQNEAQ (reference sequence). V lost 5 bases to trimming and J lost 2 bases; unmatched junction nucleotides: 7. CDR3 coding DNA: TGTGCCAGCAGCCAAGGACAGGGGCGAACCTACGAGCAGTACTTC. It yields the protein CASSQGQGRTYEQYF.

The genes are TRBV7-9 and TRBJ2-7; perhaps TRBD2 as D (6 bases). CDR1 is SEHNR, CDR2 FQNEAQ, per germline (reference sequence). CDR3 length: 18 amino acids. Trimming stripped 3 bases from V and 3 bases from J, with 24 bases between. The CDR3 DNA sequence: TGTGCCAGCAGCTTGCGACTAGTTGGGAGGTCTGGTATCTACGAGCAGTACTTC. This codes for CASSLRLVGRSGIYEQYF.

The rearrangement uses TRBV6-5 and TRBJ2-7; 10 bases map to TRBD2. Losses at the gene ends were 4 bases for V and 0 bases for J; bases not matched to a gene: 6. Per germline, CDR1 MNHEY and CDR2 SVGAGI. The CDR3 runs to 16 residues. The CDR3 region is CASSSIAGGRSYEQYF. The CDR3 coding sequence is TGTGCCAGCAGTTCCATAGCGGGGGGCCGCTCCTACGAGCAGTACTTC.

This clone has just a few counts. V gene TRBV5-1 combines with J gene TRBJ2-7, with 9 bases that match TRBD1. The CDR3 has 15 residues. Unmatched junction bases numbered 7, after V lost 4 bases and J lost 2 bases. Germline assignment: CDR1 SGHRS and CDR2 YFSETQ. The CDR3 region has the DNA TGCGCCAGCAGCGGACGGGACAGGGATACCTACGAGCAGTACTTC. Protein sequence: CASSGRDRDTYEQYF.

As to this clone: This sample also contains other DNA sequences that code for the same CDR3. This chain joins TRBV27 and TRBJ2-7, with TRBD1 matching 10 bases. The CDR3 is 14 amino acids. Unmatched junction bases numbered 2, after V lost 5 bases and J lost 1 base. Germline-derived CDR1 and CDR2 are MNHEY and SMNVEV (reference sequence). Here the CDR3 DNA reads TGTGCCAGCAGTAGGGGACAGGGGTCCTACGAGCAGTACTTC. This sequence encodes CASSRGQGSYEQYF.

This clone occurred a few times. The rearrangement joins TRBV2 to TRBJ2-7, with TRBD2 matching 13 bases. The CDR3 extends over 15 amino acids. After removal of 6 bases from V and 3 bases from J, the junction contained 5 bases not matched to a gene. Germline CDR1 SNHLY, CDR2 FYNNEI. Here the CDR3 DNA reads TGTGCCAGCAGCCGACTAGCGGGGGGAAACTACGAGCAGTACTTC. Protein sequence: CASSRLAGGNYEQYF.

The chain has TRBV28 and TRBJ1-1; D ambiguous. The germline V and J ends were trimmed by 7 bases and 4 bases, with 7 bases remaining between them. Germline V lookup: CDR1 MDHEN, CDR2 SYDVKM. The length of the CDR3 is 11 residues. CDR3 in DNA: TGTGCCAGCACCATAGCCACTGAAGCTTTCTTT. Its protein is CASTIATEAFF.

This chain links TRBV6-4 with TRBJ2-5; TRBD1 matches at 8 bases. V lost 5 bases to trimming and J lost 4 bases; unmatched junction nucleotides: 9. This CDR3 is built from 15 residues. The germline V gene encodes CDR1 MRHNA and CDR2 SNTAGT. The CDR3 protein is CASSLTGAEGETQYF. The CDR3 nucleotides read TGTGCCAGCAGTCTGACAGGGGCCGAAGGAGAGACCCAGTACTTC.

The chain links TRBV5-1 to TRBJ1-1, with 7 bases fitting TRBD1. Germline CDR1 and CDR2: SGHRS and YFSETQ. V shed 0 bases, J shed 1 base, and the junction held 3 bases outside the gene matches. This CDR3 has 15 amino acids. As DNA, the CDR3 is TGCGCCAGCAGCTTGGGCAGACAGGGGAACACTGAAGCTTTCTTT. Amino acids: CASSLGRQGNTEAFF.

J is TRBJ1-4 and V is TRBV27; 12 positions match TRBD1. The germline CDR1 and CDR2 sequences are MNHEY and SMNVEV (reference sequence). This CDR3 comprises 14 residues. V lost 6 bases, J lost 8 bases, and 4 bases stayed unmatched. The CDR3 loop is CASRPGTGGEKLFF. The DNA for the CDR3 is TGTGCCAGCAGGCCCGGGACAGGGGGCGAAAAACTGTTTTTT.

In this sample, this clone turned up many times. The chain combines TRBV10-3 with TRBJ2-7; perhaps TRBD1 as D (5 bases). V was clipped by 0 bases and J by 3 bases, with 9 bases between them. The CDR3 has 14 amino acids. CDR1 and CDR2 (germline): ENHRY, SYGVKD. The CDR3 DNA follows: TGTGCCATCAGTGAGTCCAAGGGGAACTACGAGCAGTACTTC. Protein product: CAISESKGNYEQYF.

The gene calls are TRBV25-1 and TRBJ2-5; TRBD1 is a possible D gene (5 bases). The CDR3 totals 12 residues. CDR1 MGHDK and CDR2 SYGVNS come from the germline V gene. The V end lost 5 bases, the J end lost 5 bases, and 9 bases lay between the germline ends. The CDR3 loop is CASSWTFETQYF. In DNA, the CDR3 is TGTGCCAGCAGTTGGACATTTGAGACCCAGTACTTC. The whole variable domain, remainder taken from reference TRBV25-1 and TRBJ2-5, is EADIYQTPRYLVIGTGKKITLECSQTMGHDKMYWYQQDPGMELHLIHYSYGVNSTEKGDLSSESTVSRIRTEHFPLTLESARPSHTSQYLCASSWTFETQYFGPGTRLLVL.

The chain links TRBV6-1 to TRBJ2-5; no firm D call. V dropped 6 bases and J dropped 5 bases, with 7 bases sitting between them. This CDR3 region has 11 residues. From germline, CDR1 is MNHNS and CDR2 SASEGT. The CDR3: CASSPGETQYF. CDR3 bases: TGTGCCAGCAGCCCCGGGGAGACCCAGTACTTC.

The chain recombines TRBV18 with TRBJ1-5; tentative D call: TRBD1 (5 bases). Trimming stripped 3 bases from V and 4 bases from J, with 16 bases between. Germline V gives CDR1 KGHSH, CDR2 LQKENI. This CDR3 spans 16 amino acids. DNA of the CDR3: TGTGCCAGCTCACCCGTCCGGGGGAATTCTAATCAGCCCCAGCATTTT. Translated, it gives CASSPVRGNSNQPQHF.

V usage is TRBV6-5 and J usage is TRBJ1-4; no firm D call. Trimming took off 8 bases at V and 6 bases at J, with 10 bases between the two ends. The CDR3 totals 12 residues. Germline loops: CDR1 MNHEY, CDR2 SVGAGI. Here the CDR3 DNA reads TGTGCCAGCTGGGGAAGGGATGAAAAACTGTTTTTT. This sequence encodes CASWGRDEKLFF.

The chain is built from TRBV5-6 and TRBJ2-7, with D perhaps TRBD2 (5 bases). V lost 4 bases, J lost 1 base, and 9 bases lay in between. CDR3 length equals 13 residues. In germline, CDR1 is SGHDT, CDR2 YYEEEE. CDR3 in DNA: TGTGCCAGCAGCCGGGGTCCTTCCTACGAGCAGTACTTC. It is translated as CASSRGPSYEQYF.

This chain links TRBV5-1 with TRBJ1-1; D gene ambiguous. Germline CDR1 reads SGHRS; CDR2 reads YFSETQ. V was pared by 2 bases and J by 1 base, with 6 bases between. The CDR3 runs 13 residues. The CDR3 spells CASSFSANTEAFF. The CDR3 DNA is TGCGCCAGCAGCTTCTCCGCGAACACTGAAGCTTTCTTT.

The V call is TRBV4-1, the J call TRBJ2-3; D remains ambiguous. The CDR3 consists of 12 residues. Trimming pared 4 bases from V and 6 bases from J, leaving 8 bases between. Germline V CDR1 and CDR2: MGHRA, YSYEKL. CDR3 protein: CASSPTLDTQYF. The CDR3, as DNA: TGCGCCAGCAGCCCGACTTTGGATACGCAGTATTTT.

This chain links TRBV7-6 with TRBJ1-1; D is uncertain. There are 12 residues in the CDR3. Germline CDR1 reads SGHVS; CDR2 reads FNYEAQ. Between the trimmed V and J ends, which lost 4 bases and 4 bases, there was a span of 7 bases. The CDR3 region is CASSSPGTEAFF. As DNA, the CDR3 is TGTGCCAGCAGCTCCCCGGGCACTGAAGCTTTCTTT.